These T cell receptor beta chains were read from a single sample in a study of blood T cell repertoires in COVID-19. Profiling relied on immunoSEQ multiplex PCR, and the TCRdb table lists in-frame clones only, not all of them. Among 100,000 or so clones, roughly 82% were seen once, and the ten largest hold approximately 11%. Sample: peripheral blood. Receptors were obtained from a man in his 70s with active or convalescent COVID-19. The CDR3 runs from the conserved cysteine through the conserved F or W. The order of the fields is V gene, clone size, J gene, D gene, CDR3 DNA, CDR3 protein. The D gene is left open where the match is weak. Not every row has a clone size; where given, it reads once, few, many or a size class.

TRBV14	-	TRBJ2-2	-	TGTGCCAGCAGCCAACTCTCCGGGGAGGCCGGGGAGCTGTTTTTT	CASSQLSGEAGELFF
TRBV5-1	-	TRBJ1-4	-	TGCGCCAGCAGCTTGGGGACAGCGAATAGTAGGGAAAAACTGTTTTTT	CASSLGTANSREKLFF
TRBV18	-	TRBJ1-4	TRBD1	TGTGCCAGCTCACCACCGGTTCGGGGACAGGGGGCAACTAATGAAAAACTGTTTTTT	CASSPPVRGQGATNEKLFF
TRBV5-5	few	TRBJ2-3	-	TGTGCCAGCAGCCACGGAGGAGGCGGTTCTACAGTATTT	CASSHGGGGSTVF
TRBV7-2	-	TRBJ1-1	-	TGTGCCAGCAGCTTGTTGACGGGGAGAGTGGGCACTGAAGCTTTCTTT	CASSLLTGRVGTEAFF
TRBV4-1	-	TRBJ1-1	-	TGCGCCAGCAGCCAAGACAGGGACACTGAAGCTTTCTTT	CASSQDRDTEAFF
TRBV7-8	-	TRBJ1-2	-	TGTGCCAGCACCCCTCAGGGGTTTAACTATGGCTACACCTTC	CASTPQGFNYGYTF
TRBV6-5	-	TRBJ1-6	TRBD1	TGTGCCAGCAGGGACCGACAGGGAGGTTCACCCCTCCACTTT	CASRDRQGGSPLHF
TRBV14	-	TRBJ2-5	TRBD1	TGTGCCAGCAGCCCCGGACAGGGTGGGCAAGAGACCCAGTACTTC	CASSPGQGGQETQYF
TRBV5-1	-	TRBJ1-5	-	TGCGCCAGCAGCTTGGGCGTGACAGGCAATCAGCCCCAGCATTTT	CASSLGVTGNQPQHF
TRBV27	-	TRBJ2-7	-	TGTGCCAGCAGTTCCGCAATAGCCTACGAGCAGTACTTC	CASSSAIAYEQYF
TRBV4-1	-	TRBJ1-2	-	TGCGCCAGCAGCCAAGGGGGAGATTATGGCTACACCTTC	CASSQGGDYGYTF
TRBV10-3	few	TRBJ2-5	-	TGTGCCATCAGTGAAAGCGGGGAGACCCAGTACTTC	CAISESGETQYF
TRBV24-1	-	TRBJ2-5	TRBD2	TGTGCCACCAAACTAGCGGGGGGGCCGGAGACCCAGTACTTC	CATKLAGGPETQYF
TRBV5-1	-	TRBJ1-1	-	TGCGCCAGCCATGGACTTATGAACACTGAAGCTTTCTTT	CASHGLMNTEAFF
TRBV1	-	TRBJ2-3	-	TGCACCAGCAGCCAAGATGGAGGGTGTAGCACAGATACGCAGTATTTT	CTSSQDGGCSTDTQYF
TRBV6-2/TRBV6-3	-	TRBJ2-5	TRBD2	TGTGCCAGCAGTTACTCGACTAGCGGGGGGCTGAGAGAGACCCAGTACTTC	CASSYSTSGGLRETQYF
TRBV5-1	-	TRBJ2-2	TRBD2	TGCGCCAGCAGCCCTAGCGGGGGGGCGACCGGGGAGCTGTTTTTT	CASSPSGGATGELFF
TRBV7-6	few	TRBJ1-1	-	TGTGCCAGCAGCTCCCAGACGGGTACTGAAGCTTTCTTT	CASSSQTGTEAFF
TRBV11-2	-	TRBJ2-3	-	TGTGCCAGCAGCCCCTGGAGCGAAGATACGCAGTATTTT	CASSPWSEDTQYF
TRBV9	-	TRBJ2-2	TRBD1	TGTGCCAGCAGCGTACGACAGGGGGGGATCGGGGAGCTGTTTTTT	CASSVRQGGIGELFF
TRBV9	-	TRBJ1-3	-	TGTGCCAGCAGCGTCTGGGAGGGCCGGACCATATATTTT	CASSVWEGRTIYF
TRBV2	few	TRBJ2-2	TRBD1	TGTGCCAGCAGTGGGACAGGGAGGACCGGGGAGCTGTTTTTT	CASSGTGRTGELFF
TRBV25-1	-	TRBJ1-2	TRBD1	TGTGCCAGCACTACAGGGGTCGGTGGCTACACCTTC	CASTTGVGGYTF
TRBV6-5	-	TRBJ2-7	TRBD1	TGTGCCAGCAGCGGGGACAGGGACGAGCAGTACTTC	CASSGDRDEQYF
TRBV27	-	TRBJ2-3	TRBD1	TGTGCCAGCAGTTTAAGGGGGCGGATTAGCACAGATACGCAGTATTTT	CASSLRGRISTDTQYF
TRBV6-5	-	TRBJ1-4	-	TGTGCCAGCAGTTACTCTATCGGTCATAATGAAAAACTGTTTTTT	CASSYSIGHNEKLFF
TRBV19	-	TRBJ1-5	TRBD1	TGTGCCAGTAGTACCGGTGGGGGGACAGGACGGAATCAGCCCCAGCATTTT	CASSTGGGTGRNQPQHF
TRBV9	-	TRBJ2-7	-	TGTGCCAGCAGCGTAGCTGAAGGACAGATCTACGAGCAGTACTTC	CASSVAEGQIYEQYF
TRBV4-1	once	TRBJ2-5	TRBD1	TGCGCCAGCAGCCAAGATCAGACAGGGCGACAAGAGACCCAGTACTTC	CASSQDQTGRQETQYF
TRBV3-1/TRBV3-2	once	TRBJ2-1	-	TGTGCCAGCAGTCCAGGACCGGGACTCGCCTACAATGAGCAGTTCTTC	CASSPGPGLAYNEQFF
TRBV2	-	TRBJ1-6	-	TGTGCCAGCACCGCAGGGAACTATAATTCACCCCTCCACTTT	CASTAGNYNSPLHF
TRBV6-4	-	TRBJ2-1	TRBD1	TGTGCCAGCAGTGCGAGACCAACAGGGGGCAATGAGCAGTTCTTC	CASSARPTGGNEQFF
TRBV18	-	TRBJ2-7	TRBD1	TGTGCCAGCTCACCACCGGGACAGGGTCCCACCGAGCAGTACTTC	CASSPPGQGPTEQYF
TRBV6-5	once	TRBJ2-5	TRBD1	TGTGCCAGCACTCGACAGGGGGAGGAGACCCAGTACTTC	CASTRQGEETQYF
TRBV19	-	TRBJ2-5	TRBD2	TGTGCCAGTAGTAAACTAGCGCAGTACCAAGAGACCCAGTACTTC	CASSKLAQYQETQYF
TRBV10-3	-	TRBJ2-7	TRBD1	TGTGCCATCAGTGCGATCGGGACAGGGGGATTCGGGGAGCAGTACTTC	CAISAIGTGGFGEQYF
TRBV29-1	-	TRBJ2-6	-	TGCAGCGTTGACTCCGGGGCCAACGTCCTGACTTTC	CSVDSGANVLTF
TRBV10-3	-	TRBJ1-1	-	TGTGCCATCAGTCTGGGGGCTGCTGAAGCTTTCTTT	CAISLGAAEAFF
TRBV30	-	TRBJ2-7	-	TGTGCCTGGGCGACAGGAATGAGAGAGCAGTACTTC	CAWATGMREQYF
TRBV5-1	-	TRBJ2-3	TRBD1	TGCGCCAGCAGCTTGGGACGTCCGGGACAGGGAGATACGCAGTATTTT	CASSLGRPGQGDTQYF
TRBV9	once	TRBJ2-5	-	TGTGCCAGCAGCCCTCAGGGGGGTATAGAGACCCAGTACTTC	CASSPQGGIETQYF
TRBV7-9	-	TRBJ2-5	TRBD1	TGTGCCAGCAGTTTAAGAGGGACAGGGCAAGAGACCCAGTACTTC	CASSLRGTGQETQYF
TRBV7-9	-	TRBJ2-7	TRBD1	TGTGCCAGCAGCTCCGGGACAGGGGGTTACGAGCAGTACTTC	CASSSGTGGYEQYF
TRBV28	-	TRBJ2-6	TRBD1	TGTGCCAGCAGTCTGGGACAGGGGGAAGTCACTGGGGCCAACGTCCTGACTTTC	CASSLGQGEVTGANVLTF
TRBV11-3	-	TRBJ1-1	-	TGTGCCAGCAGCTACGGGGGGGCGAGGGGAGCAACTGAAGCTTTCTTT	CASSYGGARGATEAFF
TRBV18	-	TRBJ1-6	-	TGTGCCAGCTCACCTGGACAATCTCATAGAGATTCACCCCTCCACTTT	CASSPGQSHRDSPLHF
TRBV9	-	TRBJ2-1	-	-	CASSVGAGSYPWKFF
TRBV6-5	-	TRBJ1-1	TRBD1	TGTGCCAGCCGCGGGACAGATCAGAACACTGAAGCTTTCTTT	CASRGTDQNTEAFF
TRBV3-1/TRBV3-2	-	TRBJ2-2	TRBD1	TGTGCCAGCAGCTTCCAGGGGGCGACCGGGGAGCTGTTTTTT	CASSFQGATGELFF
TRBV14	-	TRBJ1-2	-	TGTGCCAGCAGCCAAGAGAGGCCAGGGATCTATGGCTACACCTTC	CASSQERPGIYGYTF
TRBV11-2	-	TRBJ2-3	TRBD2	TGTGCCAGCAGCTTAGCTGGCGGGGGGGCAGATACGCAGTATTTT	CASSLAGGGADTQYF
TRBV5-1	-	TRBJ1-2	TRBD1	TGCGCCAGCAGCCAGACAGGGGGCCGGGACTATGGCTACACCTTC	CASSQTGGRDYGYTF
TRBV7-2	-	TRBJ2-1	TRBD2	TGTGCCAGCAGCTTAGCCAAAGCGGGGGGGTCATGGAGCTCCTACAATGAGCAGTTCTTC	CASSLAKAGGSWSSYNEQFF
TRBV5-6	-	TRBJ2-7	-	TGTGCCAGCACCCGGTGGAGCGAGCAGTACTTC	CASTRWSEQYF